A single sample is the source of the 26 T cell receptor beta chains below, sequenced in a study of tumor and adjacent non-tumor tissue in lung cancer. This sample's RNA came from whole unsorted tissue. More than 3 cm separated this lung sample from the edge of the tumor. TCRbeta libraries were built with three rounds of nested PCR, modified from ARM-PCR. TCRdb ran MiXCR on the multiplex PCR reads and lists one entry per CDR3 protein. Of around 76,000 distinct CDR3 sequences listed, around 76% were seen once; the top ten hold almost 40%. The sequencing input was distant non-tumor lung tissue. The receptors stem from a man between 65 and 79 years old with non-small cell lung cancer.

With regard to this clonotype: The junction departs from germline at one end; a sequencing error may be responsible. This chain connects TRBV12-3 or TRBV12-4 to TRBJ2-5; 7 positions agree with TRBD2. CDR3 size: 15 residues. The chain's CDR3 is CASSGLAGVVETQCF. The CDR3 DNA reads as TGTGCCAGCAGCGGGCTGGCGGGAGTGGTGGAGACTCAGTGCTTC.

Comment on this clonotype: Sequence at one end of the junction differs from germline and may be a read error. This chain links TRBV4-1 with TRBJ2-2; 7 nucleotides line up with TRBD2. Germline lookup yields CDR1 MGHRA and CDR2 YSYEKL. The CDR3 has 15 amino acids. The CDR3 region is CASSLGLGGTGELLF. The CDR3 DNA is TGCGCCAGCAGCCTCGGACTGGGAGGGACCGGGGAGCTGCTTTTC.

Turning to this clonotype: The junction departs from the called germline gene at one end, perhaps through a read error. The chain links TRBV28 to TRBJ2-1; the D gene is possibly TRBD1 (6 bases). CDR1 MDHEN and CDR2 SYDVKM come from the germline V gene. The CDR3 is 14 amino acids. The CDR3 region has the DNA TGTGCTAGCGATAGTAGGGGGATTGACAATGAGCATTTCTTC. Its protein is CASDSRGIDNEHFF. The variable domain in full, with the rest retrieved from reference TRBV28 and TRBJ2-1, is DVKVTQSSRYLVKRTGEKVFLECVQDMDHENMFWYRQDPGLGLRLIYFSYDVKMKEKGDIPEGYSVSREKKERFSLILESASTNQTSMYLCASDSRGIDNEHFFGPGTRLTVL.

This chain joins TRBV6-5 and TRBJ2-7; TRBD2 agrees at 13 bases. The CDR3 runs 16 residues. Germline CDR1 reads MNHEY; CDR2 reads SVGAGI. Written as DNA, the CDR3 is TGTACAAGCAGACCACGGACTAGCGGGAGACTCTACGAGCAGTACTTC. It translates to CTSRPRTSGRLYEQYF.

This clonotype was observed a single time. The CDR3 does not close with the conserved phenylalanine or tryptophan, likely indicating a read error. The chain recombines TRBV5-6 with TRBJ2-1; 10 bases match TRBD2. CDR3 length equals 17 residues. Germline V gene sequence: CDR1 SGHDT, CDR2 YYEEEE. The CDR3 sequence is CATSSGLSSGGRSEQFI. CDR3 in DNA: TGTGCCACCAGCTCGGGGTTGAGTAGCGGGGGGAGAAGTGAGCAGTTCATC.

Worth noting for this clonotype: A read error may produce the germline difference seen at one junction end. This chain joins TRBV7-2 and TRBJ2-1; D possibly corresponds to TRBD2 (5 bases). The CDR3 is 18 amino acids. Germline CDR1 SGHTA, CDR2 FQGNSA. The CDR3 DNA reads TGTGCCAGCAGCTTAGTAGCGCGAGCCCCGAGCTCCTACAATGATCAGTTCTTC. Protein product: CASSLVARAPSSYNDQFF.

Remarks on this clonotype: One junction end does not reproduce the germline sequence, and a read error may be involved. The genes are TRBV5-1 and TRBJ2-2; 8 positions agree with TRBD2. Germline lookup yields CDR1 SGHRS and CDR2 YFSETQ. CDR3 length: 18 residues. Here the CDR3 reads CASSTRLPGLENTGELSF. The CDR3 DNA reads as TGCGCCAGCAGCACCCGATTACCGGGACTAGAGAACACCGGGGAGCTGTCTTTT.

The chain has TRBV6-2 or TRBV6-3 and TRBJ2-5; D is uncertain. Germline V gene data show CDR1 as MNHEY and CDR2 as SVGEGT. The CDR3 runs to 14 residues. Trimming cost V 9 bases and J 5 bases, with 19 bases left between them. In nucleotides, the CDR3 is TGTGCCAGTAGTACAAACCCAAGGTGGGAGACCCAGTACTTC. Translated: CASSTNPRWETQYF.

In the case of this clonotype: A much larger clone differs by one base, so this may be a read error. The chain has TRBV10-3 and TRBJ2-5; D possibly uses TRBD1 or TRBD2 (5 bases each). CDR3 length equals 14 residues. V was cut by 7 bases and J by 5 bases, with 17 bases left in between. The germline V gene encodes CDR1 ENHRY and CDR2 SYGVKD. The CDR3 DNA follows: TGTGCCATCAATGGTGGGACGGGGATGGAGACCCAGTACTTC. The encoded protein is CAINGGTGMETQYF.

The chain links TRBV20-1 to TRBJ2-5; D is possibly TRBD2 (6 bases). Germline V lookup: CDR1 DFQATT, CDR2 SNEGSKA (reference sequence). This CDR3 region has 15 residues. Trimming removed 7 bases at V and 5 bases at J, with 23 bases between. The CDR3 DNA reads TGCAGTGATGGAGATCGGGCGGGGAAGGGGGAGACCCAGTACTTC. Translating gives CSDGDRAGKGETQYF.

As regards this clonotype: This CDR3 is missing its conserved last phenylalanine or tryptophan, likely due to a read error. The chain is built from TRBV5-6 and TRBJ2-7, with D uncertain. Germline V gene lookup returns CDR1 SGHDT and CDR2 YYEEEE. The CDR3 sequence is 15 residues long. CDR3 protein: CDSSLGFRGFYEQYL. In nucleotides, the CDR3 is TGTGACAGCAGCTTGGGATTTCGAGGATTCTACGAGCAGTACTTA.

This clonotype was counted at least ten times. The chain employs TRBV5-6 and TRBJ2-7, with D possibly TRBD1 on 6 matching bases. V shed 4 bases and J shed 0 bases, with 8 bases lying between them. The CDR3 is 13 residues long. Germline loops: CDR1 SGHDT, CDR2 YYEEEE. Here the CDR3 reads CASSRTDSYEQYF. The CDR3 DNA is TGTGCCAGCAGCCGGACAGACTCCTACGAGCAGTACTTC.

With regard to this clonotype: At one end, the junction sequence differs from germline, possibly due to a read error. The gene calls are TRBV28 and TRBJ2-7; D gene unclear. CDR3 size: 12 residues. Germline CDR1 MDHEN, CDR2 SYDVKM. The DNA for the CDR3 is TGTGCCAGCAGTTTGACGGCCCGACTGCCACTTTTC. Amino acid sequence: CASSLTARLPLF.

V usage is TRBV28 and J usage is TRBJ2-2, with 7 bases matching TRBD2. The germline gives CDR1 MDHEN, CDR2 SYDVKM. This CDR3 spans 15 amino acids. V was pared by 3 bases and J by 6 bases, with 7 bases of the junction left unmatched. CDR3 amino acids: CASSLREGPAGELFF. In DNA, the CDR3 is TGTGCCAGCAGTTTGAGGGAGGGCCCTGCCGGGGAGCTGTTTTTT.

A word on this clonotype: Its ends do not fully match the called genes, so a read error is possible. This chain connects TRBV11-3 to TRBJ1-6; D not resolved. CDR1 is SGHNT and CDR2 is YENEEA in the germline V gene. This CDR3 is 16 amino acids long. Here the CDR3 reads CAISSLPGKEGSPLLF. CDR3 nucleotides: TGTGCCATCAGCTCCCTTCCGGGAAAAGAAGGATCACCCCTCCTCTTT.

In the case of this clonotype: Here the CDR3 omits its conserved ending phenylalanine or tryptophan, so a read error is the likely source. CDR3 protein: CSVGGYGSSYEQYL. The CDR3 region has the DNA TGCAGCGTTGGTGGATATGGATCATCCTACGAGCAGTACCTG. The chain recombines TRBV29-1 with TRBJ2-7; D call uncertain. The CDR3 has 14 amino acids. CDR1 and CDR2 (germline): SQVTM, ANQGSEA. The V and J ends lost 4 bases and 1 base respectively, with 14 bases between them.

J is TRBJ2-1 and V is TRBV30; D is perhaps TRBD1 (6 bases). V was trimmed by 5 bases and J by 4 bases, leaving 9 bases between them. CDR3 size: 12 residues. Germline lookup yields CDR1 GTSNPN and CDR2 SVGIG (reference sequence). CDR3 DNA: TGTGCCTGGTGCACAGGGTACAATGAGCAGTTCTTC. This gives the protein CAWCTGYNEQFF. The variable domain in full, with the rest retrieved from reference TRBV30 and TRBJ2-1, is SQTIHQWPATLVQPVGSPLSLECTVEGTSNPNLYWYRQAAGRGLQLLFYSVGIGQISSEVPQNLSASRPQDRQFILSSKKLLLSDSGFYLCAWCTGYNEQFFGPGTRLTVL.

J is TRBJ2-7 and V is TRBV6-5; weak D call: TRBD2 (6 bases). CDR3 length: 16 amino acids. V was trimmed by 6 bases and J by 2 bases, leaving 20 bases between them. Germline CDR1 MNHEY, CDR2 SVGAGI. Here the CDR3 reads CASRSPVFGGTYEQYF. The CDR3 DNA reads as TGTGCCAGCAGATCGCCGGTGTTTGGGGGGACCTACGAGCAGTACTTC.

As concerns this clonotype: An end of the junction does not agree with germline; a read error may underlie this. The rearrangement joins TRBV20-1 to TRBJ2-7, with 12 nucleotides matching TRBD2. Germline lookup yields CDR1 DFQATT and CDR2 SNEGSKA (reference sequence). The CDR3 extends over 14 amino acids. CDR3 sequence reads: CSARASGGVYEQYF. The CDR3 bases are TGCAGTGCTAGAGCTAGCGGGGGGGTTTACGAACAGTACTTC.

Of note for this clonotype: One end of the junction fails to match germline, which may point to a read error. V gene TRBV29-1 combines with J gene TRBJ2-2; D not resolved. The germline gives CDR1 SQVTM, CDR2 ANQGSEA. The CDR3 totals 14 residues. In nucleotides, the CDR3 is TGCAGCGTTGACGGGCAAGGGAACACCGAGGAGCTGTTTTTT. This codes for CSVDGQGNTEELFF.

The J gene is TRBJ1-6, the V gene TRBV12-3 or TRBV12-4; D gene uncertain. The CDR3 has 14 amino acids. The CDR3 DNA reads as TGTGTTAGCACCCTAGGAGGGTTTAATTCACCCCTCCACTTT. Encoded protein: CVSTLGGFNSPLHF.

As for this clonotype: A junction boundary mismatches the germline segment, possibly from a read error. The chain joins TRBV6-6 to TRBJ2-5, with 7 bases that match TRBD2. This CDR3 spans 16 amino acids. Germline V gene lookup returns CDR1 MNHNY and CDR2 SVGAGI (reference sequence). CDR3 DNA: TGTGCCAGCAGTTATTCGAGGGGCGGGGGAGGGAAGACACAGTACTTC. Protein sequence: CASSYSRGGGGKTQYF.

This clonotype was detected a few times. This may come from a read error, since a much larger clone is one base off. The rearrangement uses TRBV20-1 and TRBJ2-1; D call uncertain. The V end lost 7 bases, the J end lost 6 bases, and 16 bases lay between the germline ends. The germline V gene encodes CDR1 DFQATT and CDR2 SNEGSKA (reference sequence). CDR3 length: 13 residues. CDR3 in DNA: TGCAGTGTTATCCGTATTGGGATCAATGAGCAGTTCTTC. Protein product: CSVIRIGINEQFF.

In regard to this clonotype: The junction departs from germline at one end; a sequencing error may be responsible. The chain joins TRBV11-2 to TRBJ1-2; 7 bases are shared with TRBD1. Germline V gives CDR1 SGHAT, CDR2 FQNNGV. The length of the CDR3 is 14 residues. The CDR3 coding sequence is TGTGCCGGCAGCGTTCAGGGGGGGAATTATGGCTACACCTTC. This sequence encodes CAGSVQGGNYGYTF.

The chain links TRBV6-2 or TRBV6-3 to TRBJ2-2; TRBD2 agrees at 12 bases. CDR3 length: 17 amino acids. The germline V gene has CDR1 MNHEY and CDR2 SVGEGT. The CDR3 DNA follows: TGTACCTGCAGTCCGGCGGATGGACTAGCGGGGACCGGGGAGCTGTTTTTT. Its translation is CTCSPADGLAGTGELFF.

As to this clonotype: The germline gene is not matched at one end of the junction; a read error may be the cause. This chain uses TRBV6-5 with TRBJ1-2, with 8 positions matching TRBD1. Germline CDR1 MNHEY, CDR2 SVGAGI. This CDR3 region has 16 residues. As DNA, the CDR3 is TGTACCAGCAGTTACCTAACGGGACAGGCTAACTATGGCTACACCTTC. Translated: CTSSYLTGQANYGYTF.